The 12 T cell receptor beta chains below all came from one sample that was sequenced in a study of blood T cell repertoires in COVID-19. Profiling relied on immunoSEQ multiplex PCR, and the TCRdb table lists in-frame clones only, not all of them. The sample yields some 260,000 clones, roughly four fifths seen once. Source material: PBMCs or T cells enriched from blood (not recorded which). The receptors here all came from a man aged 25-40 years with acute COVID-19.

For the CDR3, the DNA is TGTGCCAGCAGTTCCGGGACAGTTATCGGATGGAAGACCCAGTACTTC. The encoded protein is CASSSGTVIGWKTQYF. The chain joins TRBV6-6 to TRBJ2-5; 7 nucleotides line up with TRBD1. Looked up from germline, CDR1 is MNHNY and CDR2 is SVGAGI (reference sequence). V was pared by 4 bases and J by 6 bases, with 14 bases of the junction left unmatched. The CDR3 consists of 16 residues.

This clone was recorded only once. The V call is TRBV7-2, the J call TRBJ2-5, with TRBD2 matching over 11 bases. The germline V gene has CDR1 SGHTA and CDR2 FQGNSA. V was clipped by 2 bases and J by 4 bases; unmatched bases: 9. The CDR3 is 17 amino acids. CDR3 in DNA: TGTGCCAGCAGCTTAAGATCGGTAGCGGGAGGGAGAGAGACCCAGTACTTC. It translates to CASSLRSVAGGRETQYF.

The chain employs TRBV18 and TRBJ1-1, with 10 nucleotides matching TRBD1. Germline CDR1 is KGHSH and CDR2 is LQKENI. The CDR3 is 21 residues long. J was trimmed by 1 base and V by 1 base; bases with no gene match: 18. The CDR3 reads CASSPRASPPAGQGQNTEAFF. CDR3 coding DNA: TGTGCCAGCTCACCACGGGCGTCCCCTCCCGCGGGACAGGGGCAGAACACTGAAGCTTTCTTT.

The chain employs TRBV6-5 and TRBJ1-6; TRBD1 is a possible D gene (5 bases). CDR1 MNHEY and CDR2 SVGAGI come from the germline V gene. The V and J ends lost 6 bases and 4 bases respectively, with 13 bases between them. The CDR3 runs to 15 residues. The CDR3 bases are TGTGCCAGCAGACCCAACAGACAGTATAATTCACCCCTCCACTTT. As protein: CASRPNRQYNSPLHF.

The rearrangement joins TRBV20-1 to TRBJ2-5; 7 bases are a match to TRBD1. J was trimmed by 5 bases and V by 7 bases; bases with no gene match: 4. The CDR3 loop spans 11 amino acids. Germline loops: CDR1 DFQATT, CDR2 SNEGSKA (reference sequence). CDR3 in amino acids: CSGVQGETQYF. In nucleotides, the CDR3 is TGCAGTGGAGTACAGGGGGAGACCCAGTACTTC.

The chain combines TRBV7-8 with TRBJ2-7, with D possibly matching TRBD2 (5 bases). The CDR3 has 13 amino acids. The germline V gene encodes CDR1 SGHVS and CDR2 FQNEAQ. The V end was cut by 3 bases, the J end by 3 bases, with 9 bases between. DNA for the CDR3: TGTGCCAGCAGCTTCGGGAACAACTACGAGCAGTACGTC. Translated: CASSFGNNYEQYV.

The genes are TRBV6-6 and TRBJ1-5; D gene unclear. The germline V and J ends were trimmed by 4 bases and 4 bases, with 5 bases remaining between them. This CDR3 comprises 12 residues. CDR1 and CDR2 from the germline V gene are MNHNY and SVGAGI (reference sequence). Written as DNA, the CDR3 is TGTGCCAGCAGTTCAGCGAATCAGCCCCAGCATTTT. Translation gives CASSSANQPQHF.

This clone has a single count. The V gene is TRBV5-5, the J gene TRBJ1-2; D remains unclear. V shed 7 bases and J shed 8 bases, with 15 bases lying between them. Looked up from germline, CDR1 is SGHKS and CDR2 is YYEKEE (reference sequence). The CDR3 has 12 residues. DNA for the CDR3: TGTGCCAGCGGGGAGGGAGGGTACGGCTACACCTTC. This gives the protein CASGEGGYGYTF.

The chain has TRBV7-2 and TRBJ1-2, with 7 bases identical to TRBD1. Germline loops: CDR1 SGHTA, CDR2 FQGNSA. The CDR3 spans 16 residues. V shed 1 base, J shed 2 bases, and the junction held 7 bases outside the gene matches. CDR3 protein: CASSLVGDSRNYGYTF. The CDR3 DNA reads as TGTGCCAGCAGCTTAGTGGGGGACAGTCGGAACTATGGCTACACCTTC.

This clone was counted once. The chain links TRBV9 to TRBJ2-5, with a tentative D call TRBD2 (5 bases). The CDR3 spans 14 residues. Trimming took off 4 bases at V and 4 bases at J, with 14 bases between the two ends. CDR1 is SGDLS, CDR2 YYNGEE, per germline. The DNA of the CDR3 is TGTGCCAGCAGCTATCGACTTGAGGGAGAGACCCAGTACTTC. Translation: CASSYRLEGETQYF.

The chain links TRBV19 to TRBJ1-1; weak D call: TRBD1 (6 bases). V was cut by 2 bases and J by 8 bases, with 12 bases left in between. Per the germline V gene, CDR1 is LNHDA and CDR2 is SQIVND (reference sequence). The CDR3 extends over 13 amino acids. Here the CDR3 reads CASSINRAPEAFF. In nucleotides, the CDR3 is TGTGCCAGTAGTATAAACAGGGCGCCAGAAGCTTTCTTT. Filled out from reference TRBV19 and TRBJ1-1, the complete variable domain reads DGGITQSPKYLFRKEGQNVTLSCEQNLNHDAMYWYRQDPGQGLRLIYYSQIVNDFQKGDIAEGYSVSREKKESFPLTVTSAQKNPTAFYLCASSINRAPEAFFGQGTRLTVV.

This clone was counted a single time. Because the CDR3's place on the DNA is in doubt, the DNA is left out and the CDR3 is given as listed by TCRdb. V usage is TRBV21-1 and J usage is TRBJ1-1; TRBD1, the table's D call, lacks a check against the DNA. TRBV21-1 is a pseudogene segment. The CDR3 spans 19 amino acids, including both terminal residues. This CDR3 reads CASSKKWPFAGGSNTEAFF.